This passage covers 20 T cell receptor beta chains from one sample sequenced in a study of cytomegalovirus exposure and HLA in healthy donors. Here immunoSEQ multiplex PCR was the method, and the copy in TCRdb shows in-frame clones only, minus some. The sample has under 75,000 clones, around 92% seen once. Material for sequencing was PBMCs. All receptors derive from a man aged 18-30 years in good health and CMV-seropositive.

CDR3 sequence (DNA): TGTGCCAGTAGTTGGCGAGGCGGGGATACGCAGTATTTT. Its translation is CASSWRGGDTQYF. The gene calls are TRBV19 and TRBJ2-3, with D perhaps matching TRBD2 (5 bases). This CDR3 has 13 amino acids. Germline CDR1 is LNHDA and CDR2 is SQIVND (reference sequence). V was cut by 5 bases and J by 6 bases, with 12 bases left in between.

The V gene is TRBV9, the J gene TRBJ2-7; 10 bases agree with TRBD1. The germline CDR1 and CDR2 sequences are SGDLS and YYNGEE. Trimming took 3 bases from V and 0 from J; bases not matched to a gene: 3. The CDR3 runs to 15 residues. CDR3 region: CASSEGTGASYEQYF. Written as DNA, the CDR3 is TGTGCCAGCAGCGAAGGGACAGGGGCCTCCTACGAGCAGTACTTC.

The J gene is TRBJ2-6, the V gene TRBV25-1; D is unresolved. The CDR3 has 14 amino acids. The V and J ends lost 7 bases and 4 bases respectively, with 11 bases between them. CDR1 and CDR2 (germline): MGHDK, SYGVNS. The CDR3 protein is CASTRPGGANVLTF. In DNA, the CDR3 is TGTGCCAGCACAAGACCCGGGGGGGCCAACGTCCTGACTTTC.

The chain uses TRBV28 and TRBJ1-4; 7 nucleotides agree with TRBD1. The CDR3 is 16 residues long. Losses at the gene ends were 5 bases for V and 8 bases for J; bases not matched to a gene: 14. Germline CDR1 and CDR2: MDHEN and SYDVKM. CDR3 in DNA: TGTGCCAGCAGTACCCCGATGACAGGGCTTGGGGAAAAACTGTTTTTT. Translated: CASSTPMTGLGEKLFF.

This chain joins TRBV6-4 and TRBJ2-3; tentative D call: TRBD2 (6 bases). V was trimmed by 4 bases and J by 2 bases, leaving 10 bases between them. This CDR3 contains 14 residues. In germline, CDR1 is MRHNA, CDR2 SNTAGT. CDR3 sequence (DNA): TGTGCCAGCAGTGGAGGCGGGACCACAGATACGCAGTATTTT. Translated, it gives CASSGGGTTDTQYF.

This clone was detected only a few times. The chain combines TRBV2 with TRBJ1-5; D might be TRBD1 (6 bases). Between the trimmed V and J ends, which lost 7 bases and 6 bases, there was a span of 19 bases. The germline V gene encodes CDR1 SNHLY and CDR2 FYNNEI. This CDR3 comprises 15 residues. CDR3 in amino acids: CASTRAGGGSQPQHF. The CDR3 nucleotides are TGTGCCAGCACCAGAGCTGGGGGCGGGAGTCAGCCCCAGCATTTT.

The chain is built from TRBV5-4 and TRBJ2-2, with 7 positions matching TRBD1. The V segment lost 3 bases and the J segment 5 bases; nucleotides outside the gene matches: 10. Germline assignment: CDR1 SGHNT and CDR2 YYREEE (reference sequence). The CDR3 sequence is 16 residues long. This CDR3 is CASSSGQRISTGELFF. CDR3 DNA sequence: TGTGCCAGCAGCTCGGGACAGCGGATTTCGACCGGGGAGCTGTTTTTT.

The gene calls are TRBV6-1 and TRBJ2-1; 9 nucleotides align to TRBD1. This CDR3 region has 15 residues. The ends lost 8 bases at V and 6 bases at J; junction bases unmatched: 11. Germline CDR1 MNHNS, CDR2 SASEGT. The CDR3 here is CASGRTGVGSNEQFF. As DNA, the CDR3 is TGTGCCAGCGGCCGGACAGGGGTGGGGTCCAATGAGCAGTTCTTC.

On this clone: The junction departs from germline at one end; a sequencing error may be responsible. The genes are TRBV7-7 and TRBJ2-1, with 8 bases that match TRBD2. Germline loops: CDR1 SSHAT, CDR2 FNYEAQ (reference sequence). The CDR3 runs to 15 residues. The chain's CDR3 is CASSLGSGVYNEQFF. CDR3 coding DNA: TGTGCTAGCAGCTTAGGTAGCGGGGTTTACAATGAGCAGTTCTTC.

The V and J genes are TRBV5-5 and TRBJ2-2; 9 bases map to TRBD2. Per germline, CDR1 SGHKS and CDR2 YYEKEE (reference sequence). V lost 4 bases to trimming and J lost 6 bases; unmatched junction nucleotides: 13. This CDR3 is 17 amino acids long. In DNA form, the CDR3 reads TGTGCCAGCAGCGGGGGCGTAGCGGGAGAAGTCGCCGGGGAGCTGTTTTTT. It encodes CASSGGVAGEVAGELFF. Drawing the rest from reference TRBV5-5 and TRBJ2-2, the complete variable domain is DAGVTQSPTHLIKTRGQQVTLRCSPISGHKSVSWYQQVLGQGPQFIFQYYEKEERGRGNFPDRFSARQFPNYSSELNVNALLLGDSALYLCASSGGVAGEVAGELFFGEGSRLTVL.

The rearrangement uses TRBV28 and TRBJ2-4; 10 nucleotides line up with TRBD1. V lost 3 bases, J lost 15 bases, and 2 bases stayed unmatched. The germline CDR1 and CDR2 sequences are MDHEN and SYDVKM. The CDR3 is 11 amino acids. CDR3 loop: CASSLGDRGYF. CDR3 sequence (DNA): TGTGCCAGCAGTTTGGGGGACAGGGGGTACTTC.

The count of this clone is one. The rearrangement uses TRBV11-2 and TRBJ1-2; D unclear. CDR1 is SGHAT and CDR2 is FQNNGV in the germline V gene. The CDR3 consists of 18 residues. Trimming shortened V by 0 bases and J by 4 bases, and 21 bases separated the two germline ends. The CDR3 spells CASSLEWGGRERFYGYTF. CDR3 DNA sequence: TGTGCCAGCAGCTTAGAGTGGGGAGGGCGCGAACGGTTCTATGGCTACACCTTC.

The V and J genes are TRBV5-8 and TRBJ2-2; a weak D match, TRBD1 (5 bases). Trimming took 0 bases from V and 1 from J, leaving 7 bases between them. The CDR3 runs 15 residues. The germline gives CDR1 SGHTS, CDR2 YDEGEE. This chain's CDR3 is CASSLGTRNTGELFF. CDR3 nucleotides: TGTGCCAGCAGCTTGGGGACAAGGAACACCGGGGAGCTGTTTTTT.

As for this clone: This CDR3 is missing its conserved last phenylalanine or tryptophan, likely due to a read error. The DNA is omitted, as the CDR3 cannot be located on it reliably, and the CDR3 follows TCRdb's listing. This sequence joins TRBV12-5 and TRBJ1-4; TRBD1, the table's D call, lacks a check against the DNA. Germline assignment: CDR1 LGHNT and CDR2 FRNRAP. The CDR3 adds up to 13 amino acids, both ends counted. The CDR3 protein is CASGLTFRDTDLA.

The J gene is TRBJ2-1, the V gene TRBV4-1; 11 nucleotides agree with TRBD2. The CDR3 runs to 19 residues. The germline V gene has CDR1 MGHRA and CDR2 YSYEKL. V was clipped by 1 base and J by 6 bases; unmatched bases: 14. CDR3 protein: CASSQAPPLAGGQVNEQFF. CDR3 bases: TGCGCCAGCAGCCAAGCCCCCCCCTTAGCGGGAGGGCAGGTCAATGAGCAGTTCTTC.

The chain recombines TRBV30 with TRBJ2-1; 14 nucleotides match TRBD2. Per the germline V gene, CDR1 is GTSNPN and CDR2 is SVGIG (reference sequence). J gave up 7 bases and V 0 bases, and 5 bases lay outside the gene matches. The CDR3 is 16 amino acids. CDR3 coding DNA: TGTGCCTGGAGTGTAAAGGGACTAGCGGGAGAAAATGAGCAGTTCTTC. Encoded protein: CAWSVKGLAGENEQFF. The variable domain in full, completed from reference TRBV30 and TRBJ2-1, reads SQTIHQWPATLVQPVGSPLSLECTVEGTSNPNLYWYRQAAGRGLQLLFYSVGIGQISSEVPQNLSASRPQDRQFILSSKKLLLSDSGFYLCAWSVKGLAGENEQFFGPGTRLTVL.

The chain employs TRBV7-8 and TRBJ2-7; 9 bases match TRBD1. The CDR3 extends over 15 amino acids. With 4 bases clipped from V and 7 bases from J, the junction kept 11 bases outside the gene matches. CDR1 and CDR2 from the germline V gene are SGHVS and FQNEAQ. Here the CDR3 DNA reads TGTGCCAGCAGCTCGTGGACAGGGGCTACGGGTGAGCAGTACTTC. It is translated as CASSSWTGATGEQYF.

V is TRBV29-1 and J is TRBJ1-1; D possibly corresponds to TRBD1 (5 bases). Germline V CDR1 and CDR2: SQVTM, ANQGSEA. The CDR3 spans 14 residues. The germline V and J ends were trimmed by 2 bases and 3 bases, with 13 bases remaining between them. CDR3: CSVELFPRDTEAFF. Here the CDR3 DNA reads TGCAGCGTTGAATTGTTCCCCAGGGACACTGAAGCTTTCTTT.

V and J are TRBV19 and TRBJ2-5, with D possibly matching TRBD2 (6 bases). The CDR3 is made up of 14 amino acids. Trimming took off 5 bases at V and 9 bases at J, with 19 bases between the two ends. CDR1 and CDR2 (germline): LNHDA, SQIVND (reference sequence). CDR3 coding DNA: TGTGCCAGTAGTTTTTTGAACGGGAGCAGATCCCAGTACTTC. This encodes CASSFLNGSRSQYF.

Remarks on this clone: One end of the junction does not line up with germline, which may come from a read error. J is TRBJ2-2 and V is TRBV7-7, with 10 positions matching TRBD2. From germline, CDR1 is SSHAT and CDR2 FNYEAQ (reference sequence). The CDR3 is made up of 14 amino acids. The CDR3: CASSFLAGDGELFF. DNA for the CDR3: TGTGCTAGCAGCTTCCTAGCGGGAGACGGGGAGCTGTTTTTT.